This TCR beta chain was captured by sequencing in a study of blood T cells in healthy people across ages. Whole-study findings and limits: Roughly linearly, TCR beta diversity per million T cells fell as age increased.

A J-beta primer mix and a sample-barcoded 5' primer were used in a second PCR of roughly 6 to 12 cycles. TCRdb re-called the 5' RACE reads through MiXCR, storing one row per CDR3 protein. The sample carries approximately 790,000 distinct CDR3 sequences, about 59% recorded once. Concerning this clonotype itself: The antigen is unknown.

Looked up from germline, CDR1 is SGDLS and CDR2 is YYNGEE. This CDR3 region has 12 residues. Trimming shortened V by 2 bases and J by 5 bases, and 4 bases separated the two germline ends. No fewer than 6 million PBMCs went into each sample. This TCR was recovered from a man aged 25 to 40 in good health. The specimen was blood. The chain combines TRBV9 with TRBJ2-2; no reliable D call. The CDR3: CASSVGTGELFF. CDR3 nucleotides: TGTGCCAGCAGCGTTGGTACCGGGGAGCTGTTTTTT.